These 10 T cell receptor beta chains came from one sample sequenced in a study of T cells expressing NK-cell markers. TCRdb re-called the 5' RACE reads and gives one entry per CDR3 protein, without DNA. The sample totals approximately 110,000 distinct CDR3 sequences. Material for sequencing was blood T cells: a sorted CD56 or NKG2C T cell subset, CD4+ or CD8+ T cells, or bulk PBMC T cells (not recorded which). The source is a woman between 18 and 75 years old in good health.

The chain carries TRBV7-9 and TRBJ1-2; absent DNA, TCRdb's TRBD1 call cannot be checked. This CDR3 is 17 amino acids long. Germline-derived CDR1 and CDR2 are SEHNR and FQNEAQ (reference sequence). The CDR3 region is CASNTLGDRAEYYGYTF. Variable domain in full (rest from reference TRBV7-9 and TRBJ1-2): DTGVSQNPRHKITKRGQNVTFRCDPISEHNRLYWYRQTLGQGPEFLTYFQNEAQLEKSRLLSDRFSAERPKGSFSTLEIQRTEQGDSAMYLCASNTLGDRAEYYGYTFGSGTRLTVV.

This CDR3 reads CSARVPSSGREETQYF. The genes are TRBV20-1 and TRBJ2-5; the TCRdb call, TRBD2, lacks DNA for checking. The V gene's germline CDR1 is DFQATT and CDR2 SNEGSKA (reference sequence). This CDR3 has 16 amino acids.

The chain uses TRBV11-2 and TRBJ2-7; with no DNA, the TCRdb D assignment of TRBD1 cannot be verified. This CDR3 contains 17 residues. Germline CDR1 SGHAT, CDR2 FQNNGV. CDR3: CASSLGAERQAPYEQYF. Combining the CDR3 with reference TRBV11-2 and TRBJ2-7 gives the whole variable domain EAGVAQSPRYKIIEKRQSVAFWCNPISGHATLYWYQQILGQGPKLLIQFQNNGVVDDSQLPKDRFSAERLKGVDSTLKIQPAKLEDSAVYLCASSLGAERQAPYEQYFGPGTRLTVT.

The rearrangement uses TRBV28 and TRBJ1-1; TCRdb outputs TRBD1, but without DNA this stays unchecked. The CDR3 covers 14 residues. Looked up from germline, CDR1 is MDHEN and CDR2 is SYDVKM. Here the CDR3 reads CASTRGTGNTEAFF.

The chain recombines TRBV24-1 with TRBJ2-5. The CDR3 contains 11 residues. Germline V gives CDR1 KGHDR, CDR2 SFDVKD. The CDR3 loop reads CAAGDPETQYF.

The chain links TRBV12-3 or TRBV12-4 to TRBJ2-7; TCRdb returns TRBD1, unconfirmable since there is no DNA. This CDR3 comprises 14 residues. CDR3 in amino acids: CASSSPTPSYEQYF.

The rearrangement links TRBV12-3 or TRBV12-4 to TRBJ2-7; no DNA is available, so the TRBD1 call from TCRdb remains unchecked. The CDR3 is 13 residues long. The CDR3 reads CASSPGFLGEQYF.

The chain recombines TRBV29-1 with TRBJ2-1; TCRdb names TRBD1, which stays unverified in the absence of DNA. This CDR3 spans 14 amino acids. CDR1 is SQVTM, CDR2 ANQGSEA, per germline. CDR3 loop: CSVESGANYNEQFF.

The chain links TRBV21-1 to TRBJ1-2; TCRdb gives TRBD1 as the D gene, but with no DNA this cannot be confirmed. TRBV21-1 is labeled a pseudogene. There are 14 residues in the CDR3. This chain's CDR3 is CATRRSASRYGYTF.

The CDR3: CASSHFGLAGILTDTQYF. The J gene is TRBJ2-3, the V gene TRBV11-2; the D call from TCRdb, TRBD2, cannot be confirmed without DNA. There are 18 residues in the CDR3. Looked up from germline, CDR1 is SGHAT and CDR2 is FQNNGV.